The 30 T cell receptor beta chains reported below all come from one sample, sequenced in a study of blood T cell repertoires in COVID-19. Repertoires were generated with immunoSEQ multiplex PCR, while TCRdb's copy carries only in-frame clones and drops some. Here the sample spans some 240,000 clones, around 87% being singletons. Material for sequencing was PBMCs or T cells enriched from blood (not recorded which). The source of these receptors is a woman aged 35 to 49 with acute COVID-19.

This clone appeared a few times. J is TRBJ2-7 and V is TRBV7-9; no clear D gene. V was clipped by 6 bases and J by 3 bases, with 9 bases between them. The CDR3 consists of 12 residues. The germline CDR1 and CDR2 sequences are SEHNR and FQNEAQ (reference sequence). The CDR3 region has the DNA TGTGCCAGCAGTCTGTCGGGCTACGAGCAGTACTTC. It encodes CASSLSGYEQYF. Variable domain in full (rest from reference TRBV7-9 and TRBJ2-7): DTGVSQNPRHKITKRGQNVTFRCDPISEHNRLYWYRQTLGQGPEFLTYFQNEAQLEKSRLLSDRFSAERPKGSFSTLEIQRTEQGDSAMYLCASSLSGYEQYFGPGTRLTVT.

A single count supports this clone. This chain joins TRBV5-6 and TRBJ2-7; 9 bases align to TRBD1. J gave up 0 bases and V 1 base, and 5 bases lay outside the gene matches. Germline V gene lookup returns CDR1 SGHDT and CDR2 YYEEEE. The CDR3 spans 16 residues. CDR3 residues: CASSLWTGVSSYEQYF. The CDR3 DNA reads as TGTGCCAGCAGCTTGTGGACAGGGGTTAGCTCCTACGAGCAGTACTTC.

The rearrangement joins TRBV2 to TRBJ1-1, with D perhaps TRBD1 (6 bases). The CDR3 spans 13 residues. Germline CDR1 and CDR2: SNHLY and FYNNEI. V dropped 6 bases and J dropped 1 base, with 9 bases sitting between them. This chain's CDR3 is CASRYRANTEAFF. CDR3 in DNA: TGTGCCAGCAGATACAGGGCGAACACTGAAGCTTTCTTT.

This clone was counted once. The rearrangement joins TRBV5-5 to TRBJ1-2, with D unclear. This CDR3 is 15 amino acids long. V lost 2 bases to trimming and J lost 5 bases, with 16 bases between them. The germline V gene has CDR1 SGHKS and CDR2 YYEKEE (reference sequence). The DNA for the CDR3 is TGTGCCAGCAGCTTTACCACAGTCCATCGGTATGGCTACACCTTC. Amino acid sequence: CASSFTTVHRYGYTF.

This chain links TRBV7-8 with TRBJ2-1; 15 nucleotides align to TRBD2. V lost 1 base to trimming and J lost 6 bases; unmatched junction nucleotides: 7. Germline CDR1 SGHVS, CDR2 FQNEAQ. The length of the CDR3 is 18 residues. For the CDR3, the DNA is TGTGCCAGCAGCTTAGTTTATAGGACTAGCGGGAGGGGCAATGAGCAGTTCTTC. This sequence encodes CASSLVYRTSGRGNEQFF.

The V call is TRBV7-2, the J call TRBJ2-3, with 7 bases matching TRBD2. J lost 2 bases, V lost 1 base, and 15 bases had no gene match. The germline CDR1 and CDR2 sequences are SGHTA and FQGNSA. The CDR3 sequence is 19 residues long. Here the CDR3 DNA reads TGTGCCAGCAGCTTAGGTTCGGGCGGGAGTCCCGTTAACACAGATACGCAGTATTTT. This encodes CASSLGSGGSPVNTDTQYF.

The chain joins TRBV18 to TRBJ1-2; 9 bases are shared with TRBD1. Germline loops: CDR1 KGHSH, CDR2 LQKENI. J lost 4 bases, V lost 5 bases, and 2 bases had no gene match. CDR3 size: 13 residues. This CDR3 reads CASSTTGGYGYTF. The CDR3 DNA sequence: TGTGCCAGCTCAACGACAGGGGGCTATGGCTACACCTTC. The full variable domain, with the rest looked up from reference TRBV18 and TRBJ1-2, is NAGVMQNPRHLVRRRGQEARLRCSPMKGHSHVYWYRQLPEEGLKFMVYLQKENIIDESGMPKERFSAEFPKEGPSILRIQQVVRGDSAAYFCASSTTGGYGYTFGSGTRLTVV.

V is TRBV19 and J is TRBJ1-2; D is possibly TRBD1 (6 bases). Germline-derived CDR1 and CDR2 are LNHDA and SQIVND (reference sequence). The CDR3 runs 15 residues. The V end was cut by 2 bases, the J end by 8 bases, with 18 bases between. The CDR3 sequence is CASSIRDTYPDGYTF. The CDR3 region has the DNA TGTGCCAGTAGTATAAGGGACACCTACCCGGACGGCTACACCTTC.

The chain carries TRBV10-3 and TRBJ1-2; possible D gene TRBD1, 6 bases. The CDR3 is 11 amino acids. V was trimmed by 7 bases and J by 6 bases, leaving 9 bases between them. CDR1 is ENHRY and CDR2 is SYGVKD in the germline V gene. The CDR3 sequence is CAITSGDGYTF. CDR3 sequence (DNA): TGTGCCATCACGTCAGGGGATGGCTACACCTTC.

V gene TRBV5-4 combines with J gene TRBJ2-7; perhaps TRBD2 as D (6 bases). Trimming stripped 0 bases from V and 4 bases from J, with 17 bases between. This CDR3 is built from 16 residues. Germline V gives CDR1 SGHNT, CDR2 YYREEE (reference sequence). The CDR3 coding sequence is TGTGCCAGCAGCTTGGGGCTAGCGAGAAAAGGATACGAGCAGTACTTC. Amino acid sequence: CASSLGLARKGYEQYF.

The chain is built from TRBV7-6 and TRBJ2-1; 8 bases are a match to TRBD2. Per germline, CDR1 SGHVS and CDR2 FNYEAQ. This CDR3 contains 14 residues. The J segment lost 4 bases and the V segment lost 3 bases, leaving 2 bases of the junction unmatched. Written as DNA, the CDR3 is TGTGCCAGCAGCTTGAGCGGGAGTTACAATGAGCAGTTCTTC. Protein sequence: CASSLSGSYNEQFF.

This clone was seen only once. CDR3 residues: CATSDQPTGRDEQFF. The DNA of the CDR3 is TGTGCCACCAGTGATCAACCGACAGGGCGGGATGAGCAGTTCTTC. This chain uses TRBV24-1 with TRBJ2-1; 7 nucleotides line up with TRBD1. The length of the CDR3 is 15 residues. Germline CDR1 reads KGHDR; CDR2 reads SFDVKD. With V trimmed by 3 bases and J by 8 bases, 9 bases remained unmatched.

This clone has a single count. The chain joins TRBV12-3 or TRBV12-4 to TRBJ2-2; unclear D gene. The ends were cut back, 3 bases at V and 7 bases at J, with 6 bases in the middle. CDR3 length equals 12 residues. CDR3 region: CASSFVGGELFF. The DNA of the CDR3 is TGTGCCAGCAGTTTCGTCGGCGGGGAGCTGTTTTTT.

The rearrangement links TRBV7-3 to TRBJ2-3, with 8 bases that match TRBD2. Trimming took 4 bases from V and 2 from J; bases not matched to a gene: 5. Per germline, CDR1 SGHTA and CDR2 FQGTGA. The CDR3 spans 15 residues. CDR3 DNA: TGTGCCAGCAGCTCGAGCGGGAGTTCCACAGATACGCAGTATTTT. Translation: CASSSSGSSTDTQYF. The full variable domain, with the rest looked up from reference TRBV7-3 and TRBJ2-3, is GAGVSQTPSNKVTEKGKYVELRCDPISGHTALYWYRQSLGQGPEFLIYFQGTGAADDSGLPNDRFFAVRPEGSVSTLKIQRTERGDSAVYLCASSSSGSSTDTQYFGPGTRLTVL.

This sequence joins TRBV2 and TRBJ1-2, with no clear D. V dropped 4 bases and J dropped 2 bases, with 5 bases sitting between them. CDR3 size: 12 residues. Per the germline V gene, CDR1 is SNHLY and CDR2 is FYNNEI. This CDR3 reads CASSVENYGYTF. CDR3 coding DNA: TGTGCCAGCAGTGTAGAGAACTATGGCTACACCTTC. The whole variable domain, remainder taken from reference TRBV2 and TRBJ1-2, is EPEVTQTPSHQVTQMGQEVILRCVPISNHLYFYWYRQILGQKVEFLVSFYNNEISEKSEIFDDQFSVERPDGSNFTLKIRSTKLEDSAMYFCASSVENYGYTFGSGTRLTVV.

This clone was seen more than once but under ten times. The chain is built from TRBV5-1 and TRBJ1-1, with D uncertain. Trimming stripped 4 bases from V and 1 base from J, with 14 bases between. The CDR3 is made up of 15 amino acids. The germline V gene encodes CDR1 SGHRS and CDR2 YFSETQ. CDR3 nucleotide sequence: TGCGCCAGCAGCCCTTGGGCGGAGGCGAACACTGAAGCTTTCTTT. Residues: CASSPWAEANTEAFF. Filled out from reference TRBV5-1 and TRBJ1-1, the complete variable domain reads KAGVTQTPRYLIKTRGQQVTLSCSPISGHRSVSWYQQTPGQGLQFLFEYFSETQRNKGNFPGRFSGRQFSNSRSEMNVSTLELGDSALYLCASSPWAEANTEAFFGQGTRLTVV.

There are a few counts of this clone. V gene TRBV7-9 combines with J gene TRBJ1-5; 8 nucleotides agree with TRBD1. Germline V gives CDR1 SEHNR, CDR2 FQNEAQ (reference sequence). The CDR3 consists of 16 residues. V lost 5 bases to trimming and J lost 7 bases; unmatched junction nucleotides: 13. Here the CDR3 reads CASSDSRQGAGQPQHF. For the CDR3, the DNA is TGTGCCAGCAGCGACAGTCGGCAGGGGGCAGGGCAGCCCCAGCATTTT.

The chain carries TRBV15 and TRBJ2-2; D possibly corresponds to TRBD2 (5 bases). V was pared by 0 bases and J by 4 bases, with 6 bases between. The CDR3 contains 14 residues. Germline assignment: CDR1 LNHNV and CDR2 YYDKDF (reference sequence). The CDR3 bases are TGTGCCACCAGCAGAGATCTAGCCACCGGGGAGCTGTTTTTT. This translates into CATSRDLATGELFF.

The V and J genes are TRBV5-1 and TRBJ2-1; TRBD2 is a possible D gene (6 bases). Trimming removed 0 bases from V and 3 bases from J, with 10 bases in between. In germline, CDR1 is SGHRS, CDR2 YFSETQ. This CDR3 contains 15 residues. CDR3 in amino acids: CASSLGGKGYNEQFF. As DNA, the CDR3 is TGCGCCAGCAGCTTGGGCGGGAAAGGCTACAATGAGCAGTTCTTC.

The V call is TRBV4-1, the J call TRBJ1-6; D is uncertain. CDR1 and CDR2 (germline): MGHRA, YSYEKL. Deletions cut 1 base from V and 0 bases from J, with 13 bases between. The CDR3 loop spans 18 amino acids. CDR3 DNA: TGCGCCAGCAGCCAAGCCTTTTACCGTAGCTCCTATAATTCACCCCTCCACTTT. It encodes CASSQAFYRSSYNSPLHF.

J is TRBJ2-5 and V is TRBV6-1, with 11 bases lining up with TRBD2. With V trimmed by 4 bases and J by 2 bases, 9 bases remained unmatched. Germline V CDR1 and CDR2: MNHNS, SASEGT. CDR3 length equals 17 residues. The CDR3 reads CASSGDLAGGQQETQYF. The CDR3, as DNA: TGTGCCAGCAGTGGCGATTTAGCGGGAGGGCAACAAGAGACCCAGTACTTC.

This chain connects TRBV19 to TRBJ1-1, with TRBD1 matching over 10 bases. CDR3 length: 14 residues. J was trimmed by 4 bases and V by 6 bases; bases with no gene match: 5. The germline CDR1 and CDR2 sequences are LNHDA and SQIVND (reference sequence). The CDR3 DNA reads as TGTGCCAGTAGGGCCGGGACAGGGGCCACTGAAGCTTTCTTT. It is translated as CASRAGTGATEAFF.

The genes are TRBV11-2 and TRBJ1-2, with 7 bases lining up with TRBD1. This CDR3 has 15 amino acids. Germline assignment: CDR1 SGHAT and CDR2 FQNNGV. With V trimmed by 1 base and J by 6 bases, 8 bases remained unmatched. CDR3 DNA sequence: TGTGCCAGCAGCTTAGTTGGGGAGACAGGGAATGGCTACACCTTC. This codes for CASSLVGETGNGYTF. Full variable domain (rest looked up from reference TRBV11-2 and TRBJ1-2): EAGVAQSPRYKIIEKRQSVAFWCNPISGHATLYWYQQILGQGPKLLIQFQNNGVVDDSQLPKDRFSAERLKGVDSTLKIQPAKLEDSAVYLCASSLVGETGNGYTFGSGTRLTVV.

This clone appeared once. The chain recombines TRBV4-2 with TRBJ1-6; 9 bases line up with TRBD1. The CDR3 runs to 18 residues. V lost 4 bases and J lost 9; bases outside the gene matches: 16. Germline CDR1 and CDR2: LGHNA and YNFKEQ. This CDR3 reads CASSPQGAPGQGSSPLHF. CDR3 DNA: TGTGCCAGCAGCCCCCAAGGGGCACCGGGACAGGGTTCTTCACCCCTCCACTTT.

The CDR3 sequence: CASSLSGSIDEQYF. DNA for the CDR3: TGTGCCAGCAGCCTCAGCGGCAGTATCGACGAGCAGTACTTC. The chain is built from TRBV11-2 and TRBJ2-7; D is perhaps TRBD2 (5 bases). V gave up 5 bases and J gave up 5 bases, with 16 bases separating them. Germline assignment: CDR1 SGHAT and CDR2 FQNNGV. The CDR3 is 14 residues long.

This chain uses TRBV25-1 with TRBJ1-2; a weak D match, TRBD1 (6 bases). The length of the CDR3 is 13 residues. CDR1 and CDR2 (germline): MGHDK, SYGVNS. V lost 4 bases to trimming and J lost 8 bases, with 14 bases between them. The CDR3 protein is CASSARVGGGYTF. The DNA of the CDR3 is TGTGCCAGCAGTGCCAGGGTTGGGGGCGGCTACACCTTC.

The chain employs TRBV7-9 and TRBJ1-4; 8 nucleotides line up with TRBD1. CDR1 and CDR2 (germline): SEHNR, FQNEAQ (reference sequence). The CDR3 loop spans 14 amino acids. Trimming at V came to 3 bases and at J to 7 bases, leaving 4 bases not matched to a gene. CDR3 sequence: CASSLTGQGEKLFF. CDR3 DNA sequence: TGTGCCAGCAGCTTGACCGGACAGGGTGAAAAACTGTTTTTT.

The genes are TRBV7-9 and TRBJ2-3; 15 bases fit TRBD2. V was pared by 5 bases and J by 4 bases, with 1 base of the junction left unmatched. Germline V gives CDR1 SEHNR, CDR2 FQNEAQ (reference sequence). CDR3 size: 15 residues. The CDR3 here is CASSRTSGRADTQYF. The DNA of the CDR3 is TGTGCCAGCAGCCGGACTAGCGGGAGGGCAGATACGCAGTATTTT.

The chain links TRBV2 to TRBJ2-1; 7 bases agree with TRBD1. Germline V gene lookup returns CDR1 SNHLY and CDR2 FYNNEI. The CDR3 spans 15 residues. J was trimmed by 1 base and V by 7 bases; bases with no gene match: 7. CDR3 sequence (DNA): TGTGCCAGCATCAAGGACAGGTCATCCTACAATGAGCAGTTCTTC. Amino acid sequence: CASIKDRSSYNEQFF.

The CDR3 DNA follows: TGTGCCAGCATAGCGGGGTACGAGCAGTACTTC. As protein: CASIAGYEQYF. The chain employs TRBV6-5 and TRBJ2-7; 8 bases are a match to TRBD2. This CDR3 comprises 11 residues. Looked up from germline, CDR1 is MNHEY and CDR2 is SVGAGI. The ends lost 7 bases at V and 4 bases at J; junction bases unmatched: 0.